This record covers a single TCR beta chain. Its antigen is currently unknown. Over chemoradiotherapy, repertoires were sampled more than once. This sample was taken from a study of chemoradiotherapy in HPV16-positive cancers. Study results and limitations: In HPV16-positive patients, HPV-responsive T-cell expansion tracked better recurrence-free survival. During treatment, candidate HPV-specific clones and E7-related motifs expanded in tumor. HPV-specific T cells were functionally defined from only two HPV16-positive patients.

Germline V gene data show CDR1 as GTSNPN and CDR2 as SVGIG (reference sequence). CDR3 length equals 12 residues. V lost 6 bases, J lost 1 base, and 7 bases lay in between. This table comes from immunoSEQ multiplex PCR, and its TCRdb copy is limited to in-frame clones, with some not included. Found here are more than 20,000 clones, approximately 83% of them singletons; the top ten hold around 4.4%. Sequenced material: blood, taken from a patient who underwent chemoradiotherapy. This TCR came from a human donor with HPV-associated anogenital cancer. The V gene is TRBV30, the J gene TRBJ1-3, with D tentatively TRBD1 (6 bases). CDR3 bases: TGTGCCTGTCAGGGGTCTGGAAACACCATATATTTT. This translates into CACQGSGNTIYF. Complete variable domain (other parts from reference TRBV30 and TRBJ1-3): SQTIHQWPATLVQPVGSPLSLECTVEGTSNPNLYWYRQAAGRGLQLLFYSVGIGQISSEVPQNLSASRPQDRQFILSSKKLLLSDSGFYLCACQGSGNTIYFGEGSWLTVV.